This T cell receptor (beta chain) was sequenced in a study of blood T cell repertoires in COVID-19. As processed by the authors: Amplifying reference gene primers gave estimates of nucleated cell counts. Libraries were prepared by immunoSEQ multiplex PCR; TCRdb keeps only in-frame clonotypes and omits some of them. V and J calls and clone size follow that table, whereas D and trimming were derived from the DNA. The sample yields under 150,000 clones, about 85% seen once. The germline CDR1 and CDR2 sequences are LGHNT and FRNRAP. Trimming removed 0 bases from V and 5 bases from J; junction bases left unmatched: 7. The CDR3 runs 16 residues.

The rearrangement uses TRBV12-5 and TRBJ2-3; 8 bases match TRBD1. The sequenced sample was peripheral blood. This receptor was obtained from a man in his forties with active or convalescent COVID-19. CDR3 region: CASGLVPRGREDTQYF. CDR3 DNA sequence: TGTGCTAGTGGTTTGGTACCCAGGGGGCGAGAAGATACGCAGTATTTT. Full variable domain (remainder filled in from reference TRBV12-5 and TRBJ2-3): DARVTQTPRHKVTEMGQEVTMRCQPILGHNTVFWYRQTMMQGLELLAYFRNRAPLDDSGMPKDRFSAEMPDATLATLKIQPSEPRDSAVYFCASGLVPRGREDTQYFGPGTRLTVL.